Sequencing of this T cell receptor beta chain was carried out in a study of blood T cell repertoires in COVID-19. Overall study: COVID-19 samples collected from the United States, Italy and Spain covered acute and convalescent phases. From T cells, B-cell-depleted T cells, or PBMCs came the material, which was cDNA or gDNA.

Clones were sequenced by immunoSEQ multiplex PCR, and TCRdb holds only the in-frame ones, with some missing. This table has approximately 260,000 clones, about 88% appearing once. The V end lost 10 bases, the J end lost 4 bases, and 13 bases lay between the germline ends. There are 12 residues in the CDR3. Per the germline V gene, CDR1 is SGHAT and CDR2 is FQNNGV. V usage is TRBV11-2 and J usage is TRBJ2-5, with D possibly TRBD2 on 6 matching bases. This sequence originates from a man younger than 35 with active or convalescent COVID-19. Sequencing was performed on peripheral blood. The DNA of the CDR3 is TGTGCCACAGCTAGCGCGCGAGAGACCCAGTACTTC. It codes for CATASARETQYF.